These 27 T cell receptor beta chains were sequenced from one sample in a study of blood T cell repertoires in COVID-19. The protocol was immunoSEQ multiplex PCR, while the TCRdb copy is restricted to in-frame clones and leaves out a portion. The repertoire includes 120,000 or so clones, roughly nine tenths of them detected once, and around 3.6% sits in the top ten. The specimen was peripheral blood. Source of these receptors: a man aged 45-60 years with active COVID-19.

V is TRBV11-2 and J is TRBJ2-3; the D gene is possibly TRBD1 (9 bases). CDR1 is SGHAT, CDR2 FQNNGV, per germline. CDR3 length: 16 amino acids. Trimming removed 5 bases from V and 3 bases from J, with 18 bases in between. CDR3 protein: CASSLGGDRVTDTQYF. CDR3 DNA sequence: TGTGCCAGCAGCCTCGGGGGGGACAGGGTAACAGATACGCAGTATTTT.

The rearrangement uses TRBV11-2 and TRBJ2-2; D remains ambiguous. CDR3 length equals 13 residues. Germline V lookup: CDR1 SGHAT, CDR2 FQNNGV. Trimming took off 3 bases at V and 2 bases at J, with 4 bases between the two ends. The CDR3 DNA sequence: TGTGCCAGCAGCTTCTCCAACACCGGGGAGCTGTTTTTT. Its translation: CASSFSNTGELFF.

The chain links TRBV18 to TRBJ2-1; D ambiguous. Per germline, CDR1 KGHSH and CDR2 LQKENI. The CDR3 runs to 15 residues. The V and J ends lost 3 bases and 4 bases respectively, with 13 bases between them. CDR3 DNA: TGTGCCAGCTCACCGGGCTCGGATCGATACAATGAGCAGTTCTTC. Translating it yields CASSPGSDRYNEQFF.

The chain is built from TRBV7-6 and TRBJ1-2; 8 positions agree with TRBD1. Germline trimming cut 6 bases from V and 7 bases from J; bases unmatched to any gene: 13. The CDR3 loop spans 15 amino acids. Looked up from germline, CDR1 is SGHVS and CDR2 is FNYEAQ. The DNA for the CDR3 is TGTGCCAGCAGTCGAGGTAGACAGGGGACGCTTGGCTACACCTTC. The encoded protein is CASSRGRQGTLGYTF.

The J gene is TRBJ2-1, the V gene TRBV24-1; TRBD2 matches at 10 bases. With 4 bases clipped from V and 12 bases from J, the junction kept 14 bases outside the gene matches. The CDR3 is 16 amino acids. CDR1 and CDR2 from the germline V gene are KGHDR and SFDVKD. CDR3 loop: CATSETSGRALSGQFF. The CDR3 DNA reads TGTGCCACCAGTGAAACAAGCGGGAGGGCCCTTTCCGGGCAGTTCTTC.

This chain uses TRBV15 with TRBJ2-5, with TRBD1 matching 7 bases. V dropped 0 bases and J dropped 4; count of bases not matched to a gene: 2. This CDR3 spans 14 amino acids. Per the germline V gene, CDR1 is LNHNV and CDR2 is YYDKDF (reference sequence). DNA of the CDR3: TGTGCCACCAGCAGAGACAGGGGGAGAGAGACCCAGTACTTC. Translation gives CATSRDRGRETQYF.

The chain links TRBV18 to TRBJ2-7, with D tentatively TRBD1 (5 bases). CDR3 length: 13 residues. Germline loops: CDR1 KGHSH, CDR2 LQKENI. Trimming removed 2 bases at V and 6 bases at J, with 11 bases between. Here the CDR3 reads CASSPGRDREQYV. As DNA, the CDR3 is TGTGCCAGCTCACCAGGCAGGGATCGCGAGCAGTACGTC.

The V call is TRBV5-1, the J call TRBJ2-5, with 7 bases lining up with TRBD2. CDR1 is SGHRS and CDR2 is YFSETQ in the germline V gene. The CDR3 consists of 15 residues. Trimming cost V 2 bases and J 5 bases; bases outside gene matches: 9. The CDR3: CASSFLLRGRETQYF. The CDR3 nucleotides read TGCGCCAGCAGCTTCTTACTGCGGGGGAGGGAGACCCAGTACTTC.

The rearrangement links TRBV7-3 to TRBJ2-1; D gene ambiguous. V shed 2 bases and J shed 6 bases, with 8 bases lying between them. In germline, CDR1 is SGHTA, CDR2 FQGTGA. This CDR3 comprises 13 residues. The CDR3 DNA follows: TGTGCCAGCAGCTTACAGCCTAGCAATGAGCAGTTCTTC. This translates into CASSLQPSNEQFF.

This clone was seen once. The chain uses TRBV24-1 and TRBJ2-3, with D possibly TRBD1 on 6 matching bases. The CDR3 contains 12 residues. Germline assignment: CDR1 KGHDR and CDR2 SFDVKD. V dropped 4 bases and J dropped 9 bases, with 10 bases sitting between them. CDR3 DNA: TGTGCCACCAGTGAGGCCAGGGGCACGCAGTATTTT. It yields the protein CATSEARGTQYF.

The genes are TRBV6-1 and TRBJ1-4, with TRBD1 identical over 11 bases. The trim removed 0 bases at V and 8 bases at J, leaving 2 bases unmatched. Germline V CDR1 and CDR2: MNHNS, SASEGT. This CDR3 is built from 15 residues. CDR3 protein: CASSEAGQGVEKLFF. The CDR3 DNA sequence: TGTGCCAGCAGTGAAGCGGGACAGGGGGTCGAAAAACTGTTTTTT.

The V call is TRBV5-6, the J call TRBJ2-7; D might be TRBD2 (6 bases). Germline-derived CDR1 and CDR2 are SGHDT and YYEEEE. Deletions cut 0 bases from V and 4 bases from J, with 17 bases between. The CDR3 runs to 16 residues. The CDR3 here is CASSLDRAGHPYEQYV. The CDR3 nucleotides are TGTGCCAGCAGCTTGGATCGAGCGGGCCATCCGTACGAGCAGTACGTC.

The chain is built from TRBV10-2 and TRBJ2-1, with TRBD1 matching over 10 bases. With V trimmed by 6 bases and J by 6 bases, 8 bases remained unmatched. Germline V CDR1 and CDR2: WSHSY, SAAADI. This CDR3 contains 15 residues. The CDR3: CASSSDRGSRNEQFF. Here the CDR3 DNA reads TGCGCCAGCAGCTCGGACAGGGGGTCCCGCAATGAGCAGTTCTTC.

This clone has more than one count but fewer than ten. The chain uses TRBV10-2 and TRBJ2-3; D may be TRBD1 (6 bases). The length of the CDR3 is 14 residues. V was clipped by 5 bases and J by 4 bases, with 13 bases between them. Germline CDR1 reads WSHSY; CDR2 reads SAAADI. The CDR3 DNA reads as TGCGCCAGCAGTCGCGGCAGGGGCGCAGATACGCAGTATTTT. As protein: CASSRGRGADTQYF.

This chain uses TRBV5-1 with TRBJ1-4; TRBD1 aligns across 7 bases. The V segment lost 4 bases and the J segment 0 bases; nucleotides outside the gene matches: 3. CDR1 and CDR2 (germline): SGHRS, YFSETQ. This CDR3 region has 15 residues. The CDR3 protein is CASSPQGATNEKLFF. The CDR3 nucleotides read TGCGCCAGCAGCCCCCAGGGGGCAACTAATGAAAAACTGTTTTTT.

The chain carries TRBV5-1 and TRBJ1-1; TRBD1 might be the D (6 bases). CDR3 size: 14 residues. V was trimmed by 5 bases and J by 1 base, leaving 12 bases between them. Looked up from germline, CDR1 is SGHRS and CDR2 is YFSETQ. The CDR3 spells CASRVVGGNTEAFF. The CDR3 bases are TGCGCCAGCAGAGTCGTAGGGGGGAACACTGAAGCTTTCTTT.

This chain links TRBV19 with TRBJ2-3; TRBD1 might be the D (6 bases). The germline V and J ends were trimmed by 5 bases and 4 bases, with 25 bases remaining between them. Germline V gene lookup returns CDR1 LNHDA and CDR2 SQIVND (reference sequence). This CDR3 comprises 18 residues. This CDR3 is CASSHMGSIQGHPDTQYF. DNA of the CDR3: TGTGCCAGTAGTCATATGGGATCGATACAGGGTCACCCAGATACGCAGTATTTT.

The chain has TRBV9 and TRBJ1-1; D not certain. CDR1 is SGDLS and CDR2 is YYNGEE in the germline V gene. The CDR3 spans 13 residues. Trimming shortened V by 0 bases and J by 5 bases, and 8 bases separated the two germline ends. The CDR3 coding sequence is TGTGCCAGCAGCGTAGCTTCAGATACTGAAGCTTTCTTT. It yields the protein CASSVASDTEAFF. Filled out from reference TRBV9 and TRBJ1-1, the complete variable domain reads DSGVTQTPKHLITATGQRVTLRCSPRSGDLSVYWYQQSLDQGLQFLIQYYNGEERAKGNILERFSAQQFPDLHSELNLSSLELGDSALYFCASSVASDTEAFFGQGTRLTVV.

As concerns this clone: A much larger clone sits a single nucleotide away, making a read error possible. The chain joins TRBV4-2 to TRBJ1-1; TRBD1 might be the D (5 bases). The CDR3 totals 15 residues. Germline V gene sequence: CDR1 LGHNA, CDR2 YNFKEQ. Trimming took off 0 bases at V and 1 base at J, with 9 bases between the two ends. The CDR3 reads CASSQEGGENTEAFF. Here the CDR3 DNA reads TGTGCCAGCAGCCAAGAAGGAGGGGAGAACACTGAAGCTTTCTTT.

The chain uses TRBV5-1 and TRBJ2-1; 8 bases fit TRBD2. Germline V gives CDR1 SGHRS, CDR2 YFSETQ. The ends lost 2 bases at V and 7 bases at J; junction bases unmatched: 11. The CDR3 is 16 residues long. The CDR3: CASSLTLAGMTNEQFF. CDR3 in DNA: TGCGCCAGCAGCTTAACATTAGCGGGGATGACGAATGAGCAGTTCTTC.

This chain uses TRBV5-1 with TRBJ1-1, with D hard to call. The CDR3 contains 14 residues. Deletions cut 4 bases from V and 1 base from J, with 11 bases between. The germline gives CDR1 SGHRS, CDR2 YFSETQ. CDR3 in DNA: TGCGCCAGCAGCCCCCAGGTCGCGAACACTGAAGCTTTCTTT. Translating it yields CASSPQVANTEAFF.

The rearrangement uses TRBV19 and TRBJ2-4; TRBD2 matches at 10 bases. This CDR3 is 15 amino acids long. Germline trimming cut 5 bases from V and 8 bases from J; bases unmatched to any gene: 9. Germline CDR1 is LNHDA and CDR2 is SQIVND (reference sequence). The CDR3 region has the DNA TGTGCCAGTAGTGAACTAGCGGGATCCAGACACATTCAGTACTTC. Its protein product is CASSELAGSRHIQYF.

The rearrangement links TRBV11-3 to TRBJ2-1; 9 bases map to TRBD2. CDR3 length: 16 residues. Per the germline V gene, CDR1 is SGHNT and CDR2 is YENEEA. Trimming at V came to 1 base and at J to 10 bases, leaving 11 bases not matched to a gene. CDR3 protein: CASSLGGSGSREEQFF. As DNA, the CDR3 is TGTGCCAGCAGCTTAGGTGGTAGCGGGAGTCGGGAAGAGCAGTTCTTC.

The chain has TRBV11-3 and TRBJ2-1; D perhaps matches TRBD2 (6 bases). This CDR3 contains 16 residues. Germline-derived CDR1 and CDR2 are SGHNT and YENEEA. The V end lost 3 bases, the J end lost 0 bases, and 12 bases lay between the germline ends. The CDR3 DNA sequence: TGTGCCAGCAGCTTTTCGGGGGAGGTCTCCTACAATGAGCAGTTCTTC. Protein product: CASSFSGEVSYNEQFF.

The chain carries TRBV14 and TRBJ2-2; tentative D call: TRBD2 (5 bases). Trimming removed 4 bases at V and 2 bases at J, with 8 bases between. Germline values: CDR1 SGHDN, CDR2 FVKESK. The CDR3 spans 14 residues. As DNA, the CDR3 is TGTGCCAGCAGCCGAGGGCCAAACACCGGGGAGCTGTTTTTT. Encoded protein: CASSRGPNTGELFF.

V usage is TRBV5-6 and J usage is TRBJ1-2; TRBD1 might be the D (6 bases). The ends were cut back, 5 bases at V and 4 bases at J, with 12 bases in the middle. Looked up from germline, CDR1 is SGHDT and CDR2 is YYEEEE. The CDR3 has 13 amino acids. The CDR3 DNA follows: TGTGCCAGCAGGCCCCGGGACACCTATGGCTACACCTTC. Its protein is CASRPRDTYGYTF.

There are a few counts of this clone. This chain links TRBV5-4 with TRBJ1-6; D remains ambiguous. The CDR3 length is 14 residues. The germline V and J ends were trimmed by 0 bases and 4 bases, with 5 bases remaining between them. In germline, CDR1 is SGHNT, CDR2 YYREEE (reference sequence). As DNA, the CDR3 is TGTGCCAGCAGCTTGGACAGATATAATTCACCCCTCCACTTT. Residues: CASSLDRYNSPLHF.